The present entry profiles one TCR beta chain with its context. The antigen remains undetermined. The germline gives CDR1 MNHNS, CDR2 SASEGT. The ends lost 6 bases at V and 1 base at J; junction bases unmatched: 2. The CDR3 extends over 13 amino acids. Amplification of TCR beta CDR3 regions was performed using RNA transcripts as template. The HTBI primer set served for first-round RT-PCR of the TCR CDR3. Via MiXCR, TCRdb re-called the multiplex PCR reads, giving one row per CDR3 protein. The profile shows approximately 600,000 distinct CDR3 sequences, about 20% of them singletons. The data are from a study of T cells in Graves' hyperthyroidism and ophthalmopathy. Study results and limitations: Most expanded thyroid clonotypes above 0.001 recurred in blood. The authors' 13 V-J model separated ophthalmopathy from stable hyperthyroidism.

Researchers barred patients who had uncontrolled infection, other autoimmune disease, pregnancy or lactation. The sample taken for sequencing was blood. V and J are TRBV6-1 and TRBJ1-2, with 7 positions matching TRBD1. The source of this sequence is a man aged 25-40 years with Graves' ophthalmopathy. CDR3 coding DNA: TGTGCCAGCAGGACAGGGCTTAACTATGGCTACACCTTC. It encodes CASRTGLNYGYTF.